This T cell receptor (beta chain) emerged from a study of blood T cells in healthy people across ages. Unmatched junction bases numbered 7, after V lost 6 bases and J lost 9 bases. CDR1 is SNHLY and CDR2 is FYNNEI in the germline V gene. The CDR3 has 14 residues. A second about 7 to 12 cycle PCR used barcoded and J-beta primers. TCRdb itself ran the 5' RACE reads through MiXCR, one entry per CDR3 protein. The sample has some 640,000 distinct CDR3 sequences; about 30% are singletons. Total RNA extraction produced at least 6 micrograms (per sample) for the study. The sequence came from a woman over 75 in good health. The chain uses TRBV2 and TRBJ1-6; TRBD1 matches 8 bases. The sequencing sample was made of blood. The CDR3 here is CASRTTGERSPLHF. The DNA for the CDR3 is TGTGCCAGCAGGACGACAGGGGAGCGTTCACCCCTCCACTTT.